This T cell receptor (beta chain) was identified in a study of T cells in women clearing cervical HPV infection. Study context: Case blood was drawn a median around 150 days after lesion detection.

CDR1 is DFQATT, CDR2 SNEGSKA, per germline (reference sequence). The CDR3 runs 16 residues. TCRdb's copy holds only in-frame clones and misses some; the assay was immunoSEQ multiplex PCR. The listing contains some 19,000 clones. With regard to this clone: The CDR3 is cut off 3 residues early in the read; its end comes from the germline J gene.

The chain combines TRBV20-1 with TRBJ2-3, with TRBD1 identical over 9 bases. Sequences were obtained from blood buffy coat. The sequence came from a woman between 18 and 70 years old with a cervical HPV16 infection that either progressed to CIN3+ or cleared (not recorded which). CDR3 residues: CSARAQGAVGRETQYF. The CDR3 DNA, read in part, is TGCAGTGCTAGGGCACAGGGGGCGGTAGGGAGAGAGACG.